The rows below give T cell receptor beta chains drawn from one sample of a study of T cells in Graves' hyperthyroidism and ophthalmopathy. Via MiXCR, TCRdb re-called the multiplex PCR reads, giving one row per CDR3 protein. The profile shows 500,000 to 700,000 distinct CDR3 sequences, 16% of them singletons. What was sequenced was blood. These receptors came from a woman aged 18-35 years with Graves' hyperthyroidism. CDR3s include the opening cysteine and the closing phenylalanine or tryptophan. A D gene is named only where the DNA matches it firmly. Size tells how often a clone was seen (once, few, many) or the class of an expanded clone, and some rows leave it out.

TRBJ1-2 | - | many | TRBV3-1 | CASSPDSDYGYTF | TGTGCCAGCAGCCCCGATTCGGACTATGGCTACACCTTC
TRBJ2-3 | TRBD2 | many | TRBV24-1 | CATSDLDLSSGSSTDTQYF | TGTGCCACCAGTGATTTGGACCTAAGTAGCGGGAGTTCCACAGATACGCAGTATTTT
TRBJ1-5 | - | many | TRBV24-1 | CATSDLDRPNNQPQHF | TGTGCCACCAGTGATTTGGACAGGCCTAACAATCAGCCCCAGCATTTT
TRBJ2-3 | TRBD1 | few | TRBV24-1 | CATSDFPGQGAGDTQYF | TGTGCCACCAGTGATTTCCCCGGACAGGGGGCAGGAGATACGCAGTATTTT
TRBJ2-3 | - | - | TRBV6-1 | CASSTEVPDTQYF | TGTGCCAGCAGTACTGAGGTCCCAGATACGCAGTATTTT
TRBJ2-2 | - | - | TRBV7-8 | CASSLGAGPGTGELFF | TGTGCCAGCAGCTTAGGGGCGGGGCCCGGTACCGGGGAGCTGTTTTTT
TRBJ2-1 | TRBD2 | few | TRBV6-1 | CASSPSGGPLYNEQFF | TGTGCCAGCAGTCCTAGCGGGGGGCCCCTCTACAATGAGCAGTTCTTC
TRBJ2-7 | - | few | TRBV9 | CASSPLDVPDPYEQYF | TGTGCCAGCAGCCCTCTGGACGTCCCAGACCCCTACGAGCAGTACTTC
TRBJ1-5 | - | once | TRBV3-1 | CASSQGITNQPQHF | TGTGCCAGCAGCCAAGGCATAACTAATCAGCCCCAGCATTTT
TRBJ1-1 | TRBD1 | many | TRBV12-3/TRBV12-4 | CASSFDRGTEAFF | TGTGCCAGCAGTTTCGACAGGGGAACTGAAGCTTTCTTT
TRBJ2-2 | - | - | TRBV5-6 | CASSSLLGPQLNTGELFF | TGTGCCAGCAGCTCCCTCCTTGGACCGCAATTGAACACCGGGGAGCTGTTTTTT
TRBJ2-7 | - | many | TRBV6-1 | CASRGGLAAYEQYF | TGTGCCAGCAGAGGGGGACTTGCAGCCTACGAGCAGTACTTC
TRBJ2-5 | - | few | TRBV20-1 | CSAPARFQETQYF | TGCAGTGCTCCCGCTAGGTTCCAAGAGACCCAGTACTTC
TRBJ1-4 | TRBD1 | many | TRBV7-2 | CASSRDRVLEKLFF | TGTGCCAGCAGCCGCGACAGGGTTTTAGAAAAACTGTTTTTT
TRBJ2-5 | TRBD1 | - | TRBV20-1 | CSASRTGRAETQYF | TGCAGTGCATCCAGGACAGGCCGGGCAGAGACCCAGTACTTC
TRBJ1-1 | TRBD1 | many | TRBV29-1 | CSGGTGTNTEAFF | TGCAGCGGAGGGACAGGGACGAACACTGAAGCTTTCTTT